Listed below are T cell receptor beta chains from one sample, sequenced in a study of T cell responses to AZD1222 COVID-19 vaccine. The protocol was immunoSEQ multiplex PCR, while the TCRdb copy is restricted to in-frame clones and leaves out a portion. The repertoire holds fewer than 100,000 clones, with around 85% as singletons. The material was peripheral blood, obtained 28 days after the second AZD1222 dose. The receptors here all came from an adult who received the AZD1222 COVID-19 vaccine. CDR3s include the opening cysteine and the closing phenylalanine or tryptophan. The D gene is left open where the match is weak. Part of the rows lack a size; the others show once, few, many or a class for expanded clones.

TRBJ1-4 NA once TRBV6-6 TGTGCCAGCAAGACCCTGGGGGAAAAACTGTTTTTT CASKTLGEKLFF
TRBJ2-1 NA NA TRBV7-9 TGTGCCAGCAGCTTGGGCCTGATCCCCCTCAATGAGCAGTTCTTC CASSLGLIPLNEQFF
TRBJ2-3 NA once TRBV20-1 TGCAGTGCTAGTGGGAGAGGGCTAGCGTCAGGTTATCCTCGTGGAGATACGCAGTATTTT CSASGRGLASGYPRGDTQYF
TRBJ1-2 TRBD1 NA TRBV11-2 TGTGCCAGCAGTCCACAGGGGAACTATGGCTACACCTTC CASSPQGNYGYTF
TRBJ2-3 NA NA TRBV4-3 TGCGCCAGCAGCCAAGATCGCGTGGATACGCAGTATTTT CASSQDRVDTQYF
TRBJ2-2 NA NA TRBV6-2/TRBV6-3 TGTGCCAGCAGTTACTCCAACCCCGGGGAGCTGTTTTTT CASSYSNPGELFF
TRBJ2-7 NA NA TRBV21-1 TGTGCCAGCAGCAAAAGGTTTTGGGACAGGGCCCCCTACGAGCAGTACTTC CASSKRFWDRAPYEQYF
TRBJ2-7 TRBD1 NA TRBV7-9 TGTGCCAGCAGCCCAATCTCAGGGACAGGGAACGAGCAGTACTTC CASSPISGTGNEQYF
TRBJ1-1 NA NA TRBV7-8 TGTGCCAGCAGCTTATATGAGGCGGAGTATGTTGAAGCTTTCTTT CASSLYEAEYVEAFF
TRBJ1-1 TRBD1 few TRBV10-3 TGTGCCATCAGAGGACAGGGCCGGAACACTGAAGCTTTCTTT CAIRGQGRNTEAFF
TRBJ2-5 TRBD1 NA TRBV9 TGTGCCAGCAGCGTAGTGGGGACAGGGGTTGAGACCCAGTACTTC CASSVVGTGVETQYF
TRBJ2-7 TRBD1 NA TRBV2 TGTGCCAGCAGTGCCCGCCGGGACAGCTCCTACGAGCAGTACTTC CASSARRDSSYEQYF
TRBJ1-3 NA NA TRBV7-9 TGTGCCAGCAGCGTAGGAAACACCATATATTTT CASSVGNTIYF
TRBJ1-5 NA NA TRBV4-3 TGCGCCAGCAGCCAAGATGCTCGCCAGCCCCAGCATTTT CASSQDARQPQHF
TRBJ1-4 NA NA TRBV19 TGTGCCAGTACGGGCCTAGGCACCTCGAGGGACGAAAAACTGTTTTTT CASTGLGTSRDEKLFF
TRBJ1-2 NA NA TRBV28 TGTGCCAGCCAGTCTAACTATGGCTACACCTTC CASQSNYGYTF
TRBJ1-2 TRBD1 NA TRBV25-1 TGTGCCAGCAGTGGATTTGACAGGGACGGGTATGGCTACACCTTC CASSGFDRDGYGYTF
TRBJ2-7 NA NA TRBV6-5 TGTGCCAGCAGTTACTCTGCGGGAACCTACGAGCAGTACTTC CASSYSAGTYEQYF
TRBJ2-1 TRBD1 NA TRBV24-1 TGTGCCACCAGTGAAGCCGGGGACAGGCGGAATGAGCAGTTCTTC CATSEAGDRRNEQFF
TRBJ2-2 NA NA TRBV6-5 TGTGCCAGCAGCCATCTAGCGTCGACCGGGGAGCTGTTTTTT CASSHLASTGELFF
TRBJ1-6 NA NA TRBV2 TGTGCCAGCAGTGAAAGAGCAAATAATTCACCCCTCCACTTT CASSERANNSPLHF
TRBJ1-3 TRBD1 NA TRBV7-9 TGTGCCAGCAGCTCCCCACGAATGGGACAGGAATCTGGAAACACCATATATTTT CASSSPRMGQESGNTIYF
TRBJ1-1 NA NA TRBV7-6 TGTGCCAGCAGTTTGTATGCAGGTAGGGTCACTGAAGCTTTCTTT CASSLYAGRVTEAFF
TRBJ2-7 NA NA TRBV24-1 TGTGCCACCAGTGAATCCCTGACAGGCGAGCAGTACTTC CATSESLTGEQYF
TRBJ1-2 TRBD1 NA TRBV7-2 TGTGCCAGCAGCTTCGGCCAGGGGGCCTATGGCTACACCTTC CASSFGQGAYGYTF
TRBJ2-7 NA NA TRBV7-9 TGTGCCAGCAGCCCTAGCCTACTAGCTTACGAGCAGTACTTC CASSPSLLAYEQYF
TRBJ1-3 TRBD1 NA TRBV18 TGTGCCAGCTCACCAACAGGGGCTGGCGGAAACACCATATATTTT CASSPTGAGGNTIYF
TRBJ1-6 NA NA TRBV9 TGTGCCAGCAGCGTACTGTCGGGCTATAATTCACCCCTCCACTTT CASSVLSGYNSPLHF
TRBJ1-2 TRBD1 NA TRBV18 TGTGCCAGCTCACCCCCTGGGGGGGCCAGGGGGAAGGAAACCTATGGCTACACCTTC CASSPPGGARGKETYGYTF
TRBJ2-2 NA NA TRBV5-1 TGCGCCAGCAGCTTGGCCGTGCGGGGGAACACCGGGGAGCTGTTTTTT CASSLAVRGNTGELFF
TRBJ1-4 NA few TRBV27 TGTGCCAGCAGTCCCTGGGACACGATTAATGAAAAACTGTTTTTT CASSPWDTINEKLFF
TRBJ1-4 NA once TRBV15 TGTGCCACCAGCAGACGGGGGGGACTGTTTTTT CATSRRGGLFF
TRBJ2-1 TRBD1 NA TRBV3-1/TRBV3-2 TGTGCCAGCAGCCGATTGGACAGGACCTCCTACAATGAGCAGTTCTTC CASSRLDRTSYNEQFF
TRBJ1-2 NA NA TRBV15 TGTGCCACCAGCTTTGACAGGAACTATGGCTACACCTTC CATSFDRNYGYTF
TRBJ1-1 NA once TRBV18 TGTGCCAGCTCACCGTCAATGGGGGGCGACACTGAAGCTTTCTTT CASSPSMGGDTEAFF
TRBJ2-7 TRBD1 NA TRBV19 TGTGCCAGTAAGTTGACAGGGGTGTCCTACGAGCAGTACTTC CASKLTGVSYEQYF
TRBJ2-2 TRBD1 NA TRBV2 TGTGCCGGGAGGGGACAGGGCGGAACCGGGGAGCTGTTTTTT CAGRGQGGTGELFF
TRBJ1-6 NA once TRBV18 TGTGCCAGCTCCCCCTCAGAGGGTAATCGCAATTCACCCCTCCACTTT CASSPSEGNRNSPLHF
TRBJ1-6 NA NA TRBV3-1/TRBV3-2 TGTGCCAGCAGCCAAGGGAGGCAGTATAATTCACCCCTCCACTTT CASSQGRQYNSPLHF
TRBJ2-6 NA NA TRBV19 TGTGCCAGTAGTATTAACAGAGCCTCTGGGGCCAACGTCCTGACTTTC CASSINRASGANVLTF
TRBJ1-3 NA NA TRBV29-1 TGCAGCGTTGTTCTGCTCTCTGGAAACACCATATATTTT CSVVLLSGNTIYF
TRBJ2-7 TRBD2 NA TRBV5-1 TGCGCCAGCAGCCCCCGGGAGGGGATGGGCGAGCAGTACTTC CASSPREGMGEQYF
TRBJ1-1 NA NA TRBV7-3 TGTGCCAGCAGCTCGACGGATGGGGAAATGAACACTGAAGCTTTCTTT CASSSTDGEMNTEAFF
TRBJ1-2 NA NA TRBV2 TGTGCCAGCACTACGCTGCGATCCTATGGCTACACCTTC CASTTLRSYGYTF
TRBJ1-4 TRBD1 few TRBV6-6 TGTGCCAGCAGTCTATTCTGGGGAACAGGGGGCGGTAATGAAAAACTGTTTTTT CASSLFWGTGGGNEKLFF
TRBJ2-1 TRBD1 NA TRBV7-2 TGTGCCAGCAGCCCCCCGAACAGGGGGGAATACAATGAGCAGTTCTTC CASSPPNRGEYNEQFF
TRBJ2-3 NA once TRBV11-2 TGTGCCAGCAGCCGGTGGTCAGATACGCAGTATTTT CASSRWSDTQYF
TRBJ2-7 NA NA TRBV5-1 TGCGCCAGCAGCTTGGGGTACGAGCAGTACTTC CASSLGYEQYF
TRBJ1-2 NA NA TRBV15 TGTGCCACCAGCATAAACAGGGAATACGGCTACACCTTC CATSINREYGYTF
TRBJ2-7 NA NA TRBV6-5 TGTGCCAGCAGCGCCGACTTACAGGTTGGGCAGTACTTC CASSADLQVGQYF
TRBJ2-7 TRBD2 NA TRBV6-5 TGTGCCAGCAGTAGCGGGGCAACCTACGAGCAGTACTTC CASSSGATYEQYF